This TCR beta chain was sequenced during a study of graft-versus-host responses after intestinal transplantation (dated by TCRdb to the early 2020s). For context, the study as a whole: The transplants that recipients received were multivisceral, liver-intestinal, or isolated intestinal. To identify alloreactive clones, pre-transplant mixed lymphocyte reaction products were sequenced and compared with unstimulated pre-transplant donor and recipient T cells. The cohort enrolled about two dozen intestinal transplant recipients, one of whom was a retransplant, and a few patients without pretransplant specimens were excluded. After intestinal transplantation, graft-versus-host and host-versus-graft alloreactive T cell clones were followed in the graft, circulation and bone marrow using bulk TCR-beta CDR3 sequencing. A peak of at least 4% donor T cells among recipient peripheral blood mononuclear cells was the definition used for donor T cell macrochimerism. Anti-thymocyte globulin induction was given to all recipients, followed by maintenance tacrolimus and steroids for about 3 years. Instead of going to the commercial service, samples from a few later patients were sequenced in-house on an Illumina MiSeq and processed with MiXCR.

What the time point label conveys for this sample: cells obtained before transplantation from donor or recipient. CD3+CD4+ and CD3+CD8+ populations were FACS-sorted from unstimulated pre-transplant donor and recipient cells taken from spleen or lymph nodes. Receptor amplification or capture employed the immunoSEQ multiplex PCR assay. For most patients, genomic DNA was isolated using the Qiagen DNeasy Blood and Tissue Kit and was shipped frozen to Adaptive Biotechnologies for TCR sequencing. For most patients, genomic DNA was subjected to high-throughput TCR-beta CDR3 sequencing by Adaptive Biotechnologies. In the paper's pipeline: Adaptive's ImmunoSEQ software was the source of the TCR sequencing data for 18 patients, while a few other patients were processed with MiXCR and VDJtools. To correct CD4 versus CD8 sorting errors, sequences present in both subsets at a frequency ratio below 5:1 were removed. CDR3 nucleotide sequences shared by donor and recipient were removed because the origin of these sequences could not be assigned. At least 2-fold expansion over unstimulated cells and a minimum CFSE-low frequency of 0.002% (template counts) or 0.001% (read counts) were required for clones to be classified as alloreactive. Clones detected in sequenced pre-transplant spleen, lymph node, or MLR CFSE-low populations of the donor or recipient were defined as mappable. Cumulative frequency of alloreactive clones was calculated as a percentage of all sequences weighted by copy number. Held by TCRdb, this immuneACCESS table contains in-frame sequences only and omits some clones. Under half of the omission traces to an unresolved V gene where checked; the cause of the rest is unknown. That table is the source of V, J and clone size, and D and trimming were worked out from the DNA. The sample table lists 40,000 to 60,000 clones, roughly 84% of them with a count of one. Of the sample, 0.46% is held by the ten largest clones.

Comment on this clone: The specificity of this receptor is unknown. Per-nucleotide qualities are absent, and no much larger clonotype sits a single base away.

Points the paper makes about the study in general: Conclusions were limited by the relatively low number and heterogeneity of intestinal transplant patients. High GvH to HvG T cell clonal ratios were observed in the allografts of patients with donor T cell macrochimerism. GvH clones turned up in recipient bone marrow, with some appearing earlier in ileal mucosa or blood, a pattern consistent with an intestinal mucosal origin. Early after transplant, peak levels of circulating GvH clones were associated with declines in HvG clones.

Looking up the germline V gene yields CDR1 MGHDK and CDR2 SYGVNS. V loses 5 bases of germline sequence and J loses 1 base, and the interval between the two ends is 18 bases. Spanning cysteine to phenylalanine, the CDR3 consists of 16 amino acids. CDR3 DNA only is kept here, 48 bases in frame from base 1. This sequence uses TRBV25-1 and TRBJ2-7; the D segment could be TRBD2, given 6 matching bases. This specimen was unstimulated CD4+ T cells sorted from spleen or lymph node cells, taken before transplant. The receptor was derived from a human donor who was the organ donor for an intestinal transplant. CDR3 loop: CASSSPGLLGSYEQYF. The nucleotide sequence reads TGTGCCAGCAGTTCACCGGGACTTCTGGGGTCCTACGAGCAGTACTTC.